This entry lists 2 T cell receptor beta chains sequenced from one sample in a study of circulating and synovial CD4+ cells in juvenile arthritis (dated by TCRdb to 2014 to 2015). Receptor amplification or capture employed the immunoSEQ multiplex PCR assay. Imported from immuneACCESS, the table was reduced by TCRdb to in-frame sequences with V and J called. These copies leave out some clones; in studies compared against another copy, an unresolved V gene accounts for under half, and the cause of the remainder is not known. The table for this sample lists 11,000 to 15,000 clones; roughly 88% of them were counted only once. The ten top clones hold approximately 3.3% of the sample. The sample comprised CD4+ T cells from synovial fluid. These receptor sequences come from a human patient with juvenile idiopathic arthritis. Some clones in this sample may be carry-over from other donors' samples.

The chain has TRBV6-6 and TRBJ2-7, with 9 bases that match TRBD1. The V gene's germline CDR1 is MNHNY and CDR2 SVGAGI (reference sequence). V lost 6 bases and J lost 3; bases outside the gene matches: 6. The CDR3 consists of 14 residues. The DNA for the CDR3 is TGTGCCAGCAGGGAGGACAGGGGCGGCTACGAGCAGTACTTC. Protein sequence: CASREDRGGYEQYF.

CDR3 nucleotide sequence: TGTGCCAGCAGCTCCCCTGGCCAGGGCACCTACGAGCAGTACTTC. It encodes CASSSPGQGTYEQYF. The chain couples TRBV7-9 to TRBJ2-5, with D perhaps matching TRBD1 (5 bases). Matching the DNA end better, TRBJ2-7 makes the J call doubtful. CDR1 is SEHNR and CDR2 is FQNEAQ in the germline V gene (reference sequence). The CDR3 totals 15 residues.